This entry features one TCR beta chain sequence. Antigen specificity is unknown. The sample is drawn from a study of cytomegalovirus exposure and HLA in healthy donors. Across the whole study: An early data release held 75 million to 100 million unique TCRs from HLA-typed donors.

CDR1 and CDR2 from the germline V gene are SGHDN and FVKESK. The ends lost 3 bases at V and 4 bases at J; junction bases unmatched: 6. This CDR3 region has 15 residues. Whole-study results and caveats: Certain indistinguishable V segments, among them TRBV6-2 and TRBV6-3, were excluded. When the data were analyzed later, several of the most significant clusters appeared to be linked to common viral pathogens. Later work associated 16,951 TCR beta sequences with HLA alleles at 0.05 false discovery rate.

PCR primers comprised 60 Vbeta and 13 Jbeta primers. Assay: immunoSEQ multiplex PCR; the TCRdb copy retains only in-frame clones and omits some. There are 80,000 or so clones in the sample; 63% occur only once, and approximately 5.7% lies in the top ten. Sequencing input: PBMCs. The chain combines TRBV14 with TRBJ1-2; 9 nucleotides match TRBD1. The TCR was taken from a man aged 30-40 years in good health and CMV-seropositive. DNA of the CDR3: TGTGCCAGCAGCCAGGGGGACAGGGCGTCCTATGGCTACACCTTC. It yields the protein CASSQGDRASYGYTF. The complete variable domain, with remaining parts taken from reference TRBV14 and TRBJ1-2, reads EAGVTQFPSHSVIEKGQTVTLRCDPISGHDNLYWYRRVMGKEIKFLLHFVKESKQDESGMPNNRFLAERTGGTYSTLKVQPAELEDSGVYFCASSQGDRASYGYTFGSGTRLTVV.